This T cell receptor (beta chain) appears in the sequencing data of a study of blood T cell repertoires in COVID-19. Assay: immunoSEQ multiplex PCR; the TCRdb copy retains only in-frame clones and omits some. In the table there are 200,000 or so clones, 88% of which are singletons. Recovered Cohort 3 donors showed two negative PCRs, clearance, or symptom resolution. V lost 5 bases to trimming and J lost 8 bases, with 18 bases between them. This CDR3 spans 15 amino acids. Germline-derived CDR1 and CDR2 are SEHNR and FQNEAQ (reference sequence). The TCR sequence derives from a woman aged 25 to 39 who had recovered from COVID-19. The chain uses TRBV7-9 and TRBJ1-4; weak D call: TRBD1 (6 bases). The sample taken for sequencing was PBMCs or T cells enriched from blood (not recorded which). The CDR3 region has the DNA TGTGCCAGCAGCCGACCACGGGGGGCAGGGGAAAAACTGTTTTTT. Encoded protein: CASSRPRGAGEKLFF.